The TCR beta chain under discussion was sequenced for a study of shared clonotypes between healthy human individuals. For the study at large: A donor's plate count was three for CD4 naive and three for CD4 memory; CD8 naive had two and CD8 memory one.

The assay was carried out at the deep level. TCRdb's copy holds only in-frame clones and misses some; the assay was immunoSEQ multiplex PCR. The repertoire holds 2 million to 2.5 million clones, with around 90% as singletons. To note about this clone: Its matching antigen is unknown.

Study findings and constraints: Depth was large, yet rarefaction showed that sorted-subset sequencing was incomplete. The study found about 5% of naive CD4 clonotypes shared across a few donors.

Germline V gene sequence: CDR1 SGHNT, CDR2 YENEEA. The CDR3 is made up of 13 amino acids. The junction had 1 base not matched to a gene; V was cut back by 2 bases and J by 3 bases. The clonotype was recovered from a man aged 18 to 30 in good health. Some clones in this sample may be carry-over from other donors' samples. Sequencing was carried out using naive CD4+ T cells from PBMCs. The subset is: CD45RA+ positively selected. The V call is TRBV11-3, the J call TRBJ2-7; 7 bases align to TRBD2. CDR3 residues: CASSLSSGYEQYF. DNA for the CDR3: TGTGCCAGCAGCTTATCTAGCGGCTACGAGCAGTACTTC.